This TCR beta chain was identified during a study of monozygotic twins with inflammatory bowel disease. Template switching incorporated UMIs with a 6-nucleotide sample barcode. Two nested PCRs, approximately 16 and 10 cycles, amplified TCRalpha and TCRbeta cDNA. For each CDR3 protein, TCRdb gives one entry from its re-call of the 5' RACE reads, without DNA. Here the sample table reports just over 300,000 distinct CDR3 sequences. Study results and caveats: Compared with healthy co-twins, IBD patients showed reduced TCRbeta repertoire diversity by inverse Simpson. No repertoire similarity difference was seen between concordant and discordant twins; power was possibly limited.

A remark on this clonotype: Its antigen is undetermined.

CDR1 SGDLS and CDR2 YYNGEE come from the germline V gene. CDR3 length: 18 residues. This clonotype originated in a human donor with ulcerative colitis or Crohn's disease, or a healthy co-twin of an affected twin (not recorded which). Sequencing input: blood. The chain carries TRBV9 and TRBJ2-1; TCRdb indicates TRBD2, and absent DNA this call remains unverified. This chain's CDR3 is CASSVVGLAGGGPNEQFF.